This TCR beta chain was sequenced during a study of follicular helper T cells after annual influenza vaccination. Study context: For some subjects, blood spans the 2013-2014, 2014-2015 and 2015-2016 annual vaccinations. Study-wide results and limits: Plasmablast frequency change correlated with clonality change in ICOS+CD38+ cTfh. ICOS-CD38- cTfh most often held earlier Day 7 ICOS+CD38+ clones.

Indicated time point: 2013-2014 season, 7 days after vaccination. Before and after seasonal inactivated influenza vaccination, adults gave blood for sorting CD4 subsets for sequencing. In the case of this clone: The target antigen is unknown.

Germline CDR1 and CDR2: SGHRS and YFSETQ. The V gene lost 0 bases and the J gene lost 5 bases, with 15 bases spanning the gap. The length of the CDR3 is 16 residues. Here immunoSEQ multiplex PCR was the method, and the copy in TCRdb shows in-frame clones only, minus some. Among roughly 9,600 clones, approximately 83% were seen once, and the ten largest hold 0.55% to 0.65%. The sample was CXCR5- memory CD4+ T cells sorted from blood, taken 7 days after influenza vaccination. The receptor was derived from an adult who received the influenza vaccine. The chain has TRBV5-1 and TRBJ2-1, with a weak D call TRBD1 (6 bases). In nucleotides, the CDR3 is TGCGCCAGCAGCTTGGGGGGAACAGGGAGCCACAATGAGCAGTTCTTC. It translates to CASSLGGTGSHNEQFF.